The 8 T cell receptor beta chains in this list originate from one sample, sequenced in a study of cytomegalovirus exposure and HLA in healthy donors. With 60 Vbeta and 13 Jbeta primers, the PCR was carried out. This table comes from immunoSEQ multiplex PCR, and its TCRdb copy is limited to in-frame clones, with some not included. Found here are roughly 140,000 clones, 50% to 75% of them singletons; the top ten hold approximately 2.9%. The sequencing input was PBMCs. The source is a woman aged 25 to 39 in good health and CMV-seropositive.

The chain uses TRBV7-8 and TRBJ2-5; 7 nucleotides align to TRBD2. Germline V CDR1 and CDR2: SGHVS, FQNEAQ. Germline trimming cut 5 bases from V and 3 bases from J; bases unmatched to any gene: 6. The CDR3 totals 14 residues. The CDR3, as DNA: TGTGCCAGCAGCCCGGCTAGCGGTGAAGAGACCCAGTACTTC. Translation gives CASSPASGEETQYF.

The gene calls are TRBV13 and TRBJ2-5, with D possibly being TRBD2 (6 bases). Trimming removed 3 bases from V and 3 bases from J, with 14 bases in between. The CDR3 is 15 residues long. The germline V gene encodes CDR1 PRHDT and CDR2 FYEKMQ (reference sequence). In DNA, the CDR3 is TGTGCCAGCAGCTTCCGGGGAGGCGGCAAAGAGACCCAGTACTTC. Translating gives CASSFRGGGKETQYF.

V and J are TRBV18 and TRBJ2-3; TRBD2 might be the D (6 bases). The length of the CDR3 is 14 residues. V was clipped by 0 bases and J by 4 bases, with 8 bases between them. Germline lookup yields CDR1 KGHSH and CDR2 LQKENI. CDR3 residues: CASSPPAGPDTQYF. In DNA form, the CDR3 reads TGTGCCAGCTCACCACCGGCGGGACCAGATACGCAGTATTTT.

The chain joins TRBV5-5 to TRBJ1-1; no reliable D call. The CDR3 contains 15 residues. Germline CDR1 reads SGHKS; CDR2 reads YYEKEE (reference sequence). V was cut by 4 bases and J by 5 bases, with 18 bases left in between. The CDR3 DNA sequence: TGTGCCAGCAGCCGAGTGGAGGGCTTTTCAACTGAAGCTTTCTTT. Translated: CASSRVEGFSTEAFF.

This rearrangement joins TRBV29-1 to TRBJ1-1, with unresolved D. The CDR3 covers 8 residues. In germline, CDR1 is SQVTM, CDR2 ANQGSEA. V shed 4 bases and J shed 11 bases, with 5 bases lying between them. Here the CDR3 DNA reads TGCAGCGTTGTGGCCGCTTTCTTT. It specifies CSVVAAFF.

The chain carries TRBV6-5 and TRBJ2-7; D possibly corresponds to TRBD1 (6 bases). This CDR3 has 16 residues. The germline gives CDR1 MNHEY, CDR2 SVGAGI. The V end lost 0 bases, the J end lost 0 bases, and 12 bases lay between the germline ends. CDR3 sequence (DNA): TGTGCCAGCAGTTACTCGAGGGGGAGACCCTCCTACGAGCAGTACTTC. Protein sequence: CASSYSRGRPSYEQYF.

This chain uses TRBV27 with TRBJ1-6, with D tentatively TRBD1 (6 bases). V was trimmed by 3 bases and J by 5 bases, leaving 11 bases between them. In germline, CDR1 is MNHEY, CDR2 SMNVEV (reference sequence). This CDR3 is built from 15 residues. The CDR3 DNA follows: TGTGCCAGCAGTTTCCTTACAGGGAATAATTCACCCCTCCACTTT. Translated, it gives CASSFLTGNNSPLHF.

The rearrangement uses TRBV29-1 and TRBJ1-2; D perhaps matches TRBD1 (6 bases). V gave up 5 bases and J gave up 4 bases, with 23 bases separating them. Germline V gene lookup returns CDR1 SQVTM and CDR2 ANQGSEA. This CDR3 is 16 amino acids long. DNA for the CDR3: TGCAGCGTTCGACTCCCTCCTAAAACAGGGCTCTATGGCTACACCTTC. Translating gives CSVRLPPKTGLYGYTF. The whole variable domain, remainder taken from reference TRBV29-1 and TRBJ1-2, is SAVISQKPSRDICQRGTSLTIQCQVDSQVTMMFWYRQQPGQSLTLIATANQGSEATYESGFVIDKFPISRPNLTFSTLTVSNMSPEDSSIYLCSVRLPPKTGLYGYTFGSGTRLTVV.